The entry below gives a single TCR beta chain sequence along with its context. What this receptor recognizes is not known. No base quality values were provided; no much bigger clone lies one nucleotide off. The data belong to a study of blood T cell repertoires in COVID-19 (dated by TCRdb to the early 2020s). At the level of the whole study: Samples covering the acute and convalescent phases of COVID-19 were provided by collaborators in the United States, Italy and Spain. The prospective study material was composed of cDNA or gDNA derived from T cells, B-cell-depleted T cells, or PBMCs. The dataset comprised deeply sampled blood TCRbeta repertoires from subjects exposed to, actively infected with, or recovered from COVID-19. A freely available public database, intended as a resource for researchers studying the immune response to SARS-CoV-2, is where the repertoires were released. The samples were drawn from the first 160 participants of the ongoing ImmuneRACE study and from 1,254 subjects provided by 6 global collaborators. Sample metadata almost always included a de-identified subject ID, COVID-19 status, age in years and sex. Where HLA class I and class II types were available, the types were taken from metadata supplied by the sample provider, not from assay-based typing. Results the study describes overall, beyond this receptor: How much clinical and demographic metadata was included differed by source and by participant, and the metadata was provided uncurated.

Participants in the prospective study were aged about 18 to 95 years, lived in 20 to 30 United States geographic areas, and enrolled through a virtual design. Cohort assignment in the prospective study relied on participant-reported clinical history from a screening survey and a study questionnaire. ImmuneRACE Cohort 3 recovered participants were defined by two consecutive negative NP/OP PCR tests, healthcare professional clearance, or symptom resolution. In the prospective study, whole blood, serum and a nasopharyngeal or oropharyngeal swab were collected from each participant by mobile phlebotomists. Additional blood draws and questionnaires over a 2-month period could optionally be provided by prospective study participants. Blood samples from the prospective study were shipped frozen or at room temperature prior to DNA extraction. TCRbeta CDR3 regions were amplified from genomic DNA by means of the immunoSEQ Assay, a bias-controlled multiplex PCR. The source study handled its data this way. Nucleated cell counts per sample were estimated from amplification of reference gene primers within the assay. Sequence reads were collapsed and filtered to measure the absolute abundance of every unique TCRbeta CDR3 rearrangement. Productive Simpson clonality was computed per sample as the square root of Simpson's diversity index over productive rearrangements. TCRdb holds this immuneACCESS table with in-frame rearrangements only. Some clones are missing; in checked studies, unresolved V genes explain under half, and the rest has no known cause. D and trimming were read from the DNA, whereas the V and J calls and clone size are those reported in that table. This sample holds some 100,000 clones; 70% to 90% were observed only once. The top ten hold less than 3.5% of the sample.

V and J are truncated by 3 bases and 4 bases respectively, leaving an intervening sequence of 24 bases. CDR1 and CDR2, looked up from the germline V gene, are KGHSH and LQKENI. The CDR3 starts with the cysteine, ends with the phenylalanine, and has 18 residues. Only the CDR3 part of the read is kept: 54 bases, read in frame from the first base. The sample consisted of PBMCs or T cells enriched from blood (not recorded which). This receptor was obtained from a woman in her 50s who had recovered from COVID-19. This receptor chain uses TRBV18 and TRBJ1-1, with no reliable assignment of the D segment. The CDR3 region has the sequence CASSPQFRGGGGSTEAFF. The nucleotide sequence reads TGTGCCAGCTCACCGCAGTTTCGAGGAGGTGGAGGGTCCACTGAAGCTTTCTTT.